Shown below are 3 T cell receptor beta chains from a single sample sequenced in a study of control samples from healthy donors and cancer patients. Libraries were prepared by immunoSEQ multiplex PCR; TCRdb keeps only in-frame clonotypes and omits some of them. This sample carries 150,000 to 200,000 clones, roughly 92% of them seen once, and the ten largest clones take 0.55% to 0.7%. The source material was blood. Receptor source: a woman aged 30 to 39 in good health.

This clone was seen once. The rearrangement uses TRBV9 and TRBJ2-7; D may correspond to TRBD1 or TRBD2 (5 bases each). Trimming stripped 2 bases from V and 5 bases from J, with 14 bases between. Germline CDR1 is SGDLS and CDR2 is YYNGEE. This CDR3 region has 14 residues. Here the CDR3 reads CASSVTWGTDEQYF. CDR3 DNA sequence: TGTGCCAGCAGCGTTACCTGGGGGACGGACGAGCAGTACTTC.

The rearrangement joins TRBV13 to TRBJ2-1, with D possibly TRBD2 on 7 matching bases. Germline CDR1 and CDR2: PRHDT and FYEKMQ (reference sequence). V was cut by 7 bases and J by 7 bases, with 14 bases left in between. The CDR3 runs to 13 residues. CDR3 protein: CASTNRGANEQFF. CDR3 DNA: TGTGCCAGCACCAATCGGGGGGCGAATGAGCAGTTCTTC.

The chain joins TRBV28 to TRBJ1-4; D remains ambiguous. The germline gives CDR1 MDHEN, CDR2 SYDVKM. This CDR3 region has 11 residues. Trimming shortened V by 5 bases and J by 11 bases, and 9 bases separated the two germline ends. In DNA form, the CDR3 reads TGTGCCAGCAGTCGAACCTCCAAACTGTTTTTT. Translating gives CASSRTSKLFF.